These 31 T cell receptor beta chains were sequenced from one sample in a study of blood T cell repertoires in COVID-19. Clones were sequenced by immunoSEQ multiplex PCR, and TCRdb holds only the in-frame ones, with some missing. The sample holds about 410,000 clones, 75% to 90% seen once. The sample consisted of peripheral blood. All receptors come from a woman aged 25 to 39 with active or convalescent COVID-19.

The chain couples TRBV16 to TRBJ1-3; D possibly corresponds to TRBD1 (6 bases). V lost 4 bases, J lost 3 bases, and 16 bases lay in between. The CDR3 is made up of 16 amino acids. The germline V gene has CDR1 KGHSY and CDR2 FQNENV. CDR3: CASSRSQGSNGNTIYF. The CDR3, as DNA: TGTGCCAGCAGCCGCTCCCAGGGGTCGAATGGAAACACCATATATTTT.

The CDR3 DNA is TGCGCCAGCAGTGGGGGGGCAGGTGGAAACACCATATATTTT. It yields the protein CASSGGAGGNTIYF. V gene TRBV4-1 combines with J gene TRBJ1-3; TRBD1 is a possible D gene (6 bases). The germline CDR1 and CDR2 sequences are MGHRA and YSYEKL. This CDR3 is 14 amino acids long. The germline V and J ends were trimmed by 6 bases and 3 bases, with 12 bases remaining between them.

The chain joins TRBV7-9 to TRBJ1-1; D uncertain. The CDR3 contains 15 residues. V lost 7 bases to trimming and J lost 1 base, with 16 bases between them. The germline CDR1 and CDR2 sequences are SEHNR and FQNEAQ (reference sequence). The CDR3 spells CASTADTHRNTEAFF. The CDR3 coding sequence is TGTGCCAGCACAGCTGATACCCATCGGAACACTGAAGCTTTCTTT.

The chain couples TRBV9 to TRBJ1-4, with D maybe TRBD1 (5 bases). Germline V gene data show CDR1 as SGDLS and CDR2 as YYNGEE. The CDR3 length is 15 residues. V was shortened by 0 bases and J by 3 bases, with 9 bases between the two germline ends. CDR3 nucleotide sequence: TGTGCCAGCAGCGTAGCCGGGACTCCTAATGAAAAACTGTTTTTT. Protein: CASSVAGTPNEKLFF.

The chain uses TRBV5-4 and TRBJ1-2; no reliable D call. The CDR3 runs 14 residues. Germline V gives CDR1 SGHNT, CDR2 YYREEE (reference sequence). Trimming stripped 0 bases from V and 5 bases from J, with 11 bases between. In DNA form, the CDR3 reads TGTGCCAGCAGCTTGGTGGCCCAACCGTATGGCTACACCTTC. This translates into CASSLVAQPYGYTF.

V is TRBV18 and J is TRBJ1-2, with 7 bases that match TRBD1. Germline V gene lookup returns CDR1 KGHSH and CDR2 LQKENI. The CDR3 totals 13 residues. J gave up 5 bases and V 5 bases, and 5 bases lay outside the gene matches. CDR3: CASSSGQSYGYTF. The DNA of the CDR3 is TGTGCCAGCTCATCGGGACAGAGTTATGGCTACACCTTC.

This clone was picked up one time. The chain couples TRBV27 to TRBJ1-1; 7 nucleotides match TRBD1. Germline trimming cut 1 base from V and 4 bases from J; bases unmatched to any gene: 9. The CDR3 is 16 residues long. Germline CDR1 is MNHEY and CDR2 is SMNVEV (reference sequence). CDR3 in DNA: TGTGCCAGCAGTTTATTCGAAAGGGGGCTCGGCACTGAAGCTTTCTTT. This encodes CASSLFERGLGTEAFF.

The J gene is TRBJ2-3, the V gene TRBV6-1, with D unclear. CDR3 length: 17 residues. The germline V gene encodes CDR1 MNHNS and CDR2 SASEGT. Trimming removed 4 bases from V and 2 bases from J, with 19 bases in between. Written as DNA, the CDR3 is TGTGCCAGCAGTGTAGCCCCGACTCCAACACTCACAGATACGCAGTATTTT. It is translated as CASSVAPTPTLTDTQYF.

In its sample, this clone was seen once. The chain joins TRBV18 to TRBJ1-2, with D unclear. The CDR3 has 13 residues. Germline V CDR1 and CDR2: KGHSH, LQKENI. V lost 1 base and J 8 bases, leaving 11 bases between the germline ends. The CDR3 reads CASSPRVEEGYTF. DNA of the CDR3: TGTGCCAGCTCACCACGGGTAGAGGAGGGCTACACCTTC.

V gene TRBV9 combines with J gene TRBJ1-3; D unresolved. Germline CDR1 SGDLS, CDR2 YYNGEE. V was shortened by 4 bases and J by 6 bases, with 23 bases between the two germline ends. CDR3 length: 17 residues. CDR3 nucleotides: TGTGCCAGCAGCCCTTATGGCGGCAGCCTCGCCTTAAACACCATATATTTT. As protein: CASSPYGGSLALNTIYF.

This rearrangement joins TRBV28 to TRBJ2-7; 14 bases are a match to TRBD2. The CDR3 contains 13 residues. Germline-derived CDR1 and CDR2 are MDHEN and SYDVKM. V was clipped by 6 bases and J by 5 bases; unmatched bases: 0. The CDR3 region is CASRGLAGDEQYF. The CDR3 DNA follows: TGTGCCAGCAGGGGACTAGCGGGAGACGAGCAGTACTTC.

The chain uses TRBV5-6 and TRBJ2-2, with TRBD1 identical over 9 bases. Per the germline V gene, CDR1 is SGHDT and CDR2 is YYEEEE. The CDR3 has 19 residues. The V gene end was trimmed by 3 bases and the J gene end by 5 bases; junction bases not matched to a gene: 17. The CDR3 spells CASSSVVLRDRARTGELFF. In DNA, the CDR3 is TGTGCCAGCAGCTCCGTAGTCCTCCGGGACAGGGCCAGAACCGGGGAGCTGTTTTTT.

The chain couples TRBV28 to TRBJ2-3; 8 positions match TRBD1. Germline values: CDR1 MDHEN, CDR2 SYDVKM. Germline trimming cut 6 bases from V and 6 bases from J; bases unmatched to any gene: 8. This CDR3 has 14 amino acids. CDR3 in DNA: TGTGCCAGCAGCCCGACAGGGGAGGCCGATACGCAGTATTTT. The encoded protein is CASSPTGEADTQYF.

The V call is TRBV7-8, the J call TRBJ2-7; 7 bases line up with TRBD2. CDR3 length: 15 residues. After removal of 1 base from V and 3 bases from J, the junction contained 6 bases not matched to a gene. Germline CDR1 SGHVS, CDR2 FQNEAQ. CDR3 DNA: TGTGCCAGCAGCTTAGTCGCGGGAGACAACTACGAGCAGTACTTC. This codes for CASSLVAGDNYEQYF.

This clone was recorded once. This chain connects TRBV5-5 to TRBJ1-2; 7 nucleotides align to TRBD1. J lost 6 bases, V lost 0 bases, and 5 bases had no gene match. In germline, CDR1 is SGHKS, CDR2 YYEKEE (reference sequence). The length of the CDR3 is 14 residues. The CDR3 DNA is TGTGCCAGCAGCTTGGCTGGTACAGGGGATGGCTACACCTTC. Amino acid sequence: CASSLAGTGDGYTF.

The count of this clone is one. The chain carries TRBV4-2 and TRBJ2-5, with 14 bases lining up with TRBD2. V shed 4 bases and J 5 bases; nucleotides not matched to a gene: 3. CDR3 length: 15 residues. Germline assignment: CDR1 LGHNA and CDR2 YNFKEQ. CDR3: CASSPGLAGGETQYF. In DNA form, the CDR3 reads TGTGCCAGCAGCCCCGGACTAGCGGGGGGTGAGACCCAGTACTTC.

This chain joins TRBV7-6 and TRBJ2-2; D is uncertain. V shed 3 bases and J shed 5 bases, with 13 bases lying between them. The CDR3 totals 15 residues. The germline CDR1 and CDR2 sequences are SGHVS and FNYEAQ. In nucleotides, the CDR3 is TGTGCCAGCAGCTTGGCGACGGGTGATACCGGGGAGCTGTTTTTT. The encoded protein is CASSLATGDTGELFF.

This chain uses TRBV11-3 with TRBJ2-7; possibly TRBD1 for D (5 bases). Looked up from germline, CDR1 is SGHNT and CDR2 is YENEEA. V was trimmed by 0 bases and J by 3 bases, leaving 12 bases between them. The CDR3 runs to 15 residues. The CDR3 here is CASSLDERDSYEQYF. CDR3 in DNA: TGTGCCAGCAGCTTAGACGAGCGAGACAGCTACGAGCAGTACTTC.

The DNA for the CDR3 is TGTGCCACCAGCAGAGACGGCAGGGACCAAGAGACCCAGTACTTC. Translated, it gives CATSRDGRDQETQYF. This chain uses TRBV15 with TRBJ2-5; D is possibly TRBD1 (5 bases). Germline V gives CDR1 LNHNV, CDR2 YYDKDF (reference sequence). The CDR3 spans 15 residues. Trimming left V 0 bases short and J 0 bases short, with 8 bases between.

The CDR3 DNA sequence: TGTGCCAGTAGCGGACAGTTAGCCAAAAACATTCAGTACTTC. It encodes CASSGQLAKNIQYF. The chain couples TRBV19 to TRBJ2-4; tentative D call: TRBD1 (6 bases). This CDR3 is built from 14 residues. The V and J ends lost 6 bases and 0 bases respectively, with 9 bases between them. Germline assignment: CDR1 LNHDA and CDR2 SQIVND (reference sequence). The complete variable domain, with remaining parts taken from reference TRBV19 and TRBJ2-4, reads DGGITQSPKYLFRKEGQNVTLSCEQNLNHDAMYWYRQDPGQGLRLIYYSQIVNDFQKGDIAEGYSVSREKKESFPLTVTSAQKNPTAFYLCASSGQLAKNIQYFGAGTRLSVL.

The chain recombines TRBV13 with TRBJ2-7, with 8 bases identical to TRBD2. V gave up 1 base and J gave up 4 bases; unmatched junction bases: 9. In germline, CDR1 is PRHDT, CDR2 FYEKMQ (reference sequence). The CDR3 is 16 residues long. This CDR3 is CASSLVGVAGRYEQYF. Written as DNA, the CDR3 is TGTGCCAGCAGCTTAGTCGGAGTAGCGGGAAGATACGAGCAGTACTTC.

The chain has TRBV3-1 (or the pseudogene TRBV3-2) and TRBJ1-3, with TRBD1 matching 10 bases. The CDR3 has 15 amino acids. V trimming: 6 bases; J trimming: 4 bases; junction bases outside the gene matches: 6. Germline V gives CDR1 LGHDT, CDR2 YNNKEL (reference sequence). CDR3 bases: TGTGCCAGCAGGTCACGACAGGGGGCAGGAAACACCATATATTTT. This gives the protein CASRSRQGAGNTIYF.

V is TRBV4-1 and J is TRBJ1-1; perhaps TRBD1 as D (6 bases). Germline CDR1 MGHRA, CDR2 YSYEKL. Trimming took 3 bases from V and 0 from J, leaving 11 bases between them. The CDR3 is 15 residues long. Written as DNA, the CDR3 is TGCGCCAGCAGCCACATCGGACAGATGAACACTGAAGCTTTCTTT. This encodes CASSHIGQMNTEAFF.

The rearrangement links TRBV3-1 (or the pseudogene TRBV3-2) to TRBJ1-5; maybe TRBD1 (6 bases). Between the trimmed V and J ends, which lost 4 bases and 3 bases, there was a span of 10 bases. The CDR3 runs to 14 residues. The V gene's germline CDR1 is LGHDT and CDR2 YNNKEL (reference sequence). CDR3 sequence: CASSPRGTNQPQHF. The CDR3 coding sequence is TGTGCCAGCAGCCCCAGGGGCACCAATCAGCCCCAGCATTTT.

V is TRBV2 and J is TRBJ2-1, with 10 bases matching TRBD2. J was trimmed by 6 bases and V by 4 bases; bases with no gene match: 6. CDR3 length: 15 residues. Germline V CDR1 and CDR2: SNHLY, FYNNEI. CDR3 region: CASSVGTSVPNEQFF. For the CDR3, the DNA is TGTGCCAGCAGTGTTGGGACTAGCGTTCCCAATGAGCAGTTCTTC.

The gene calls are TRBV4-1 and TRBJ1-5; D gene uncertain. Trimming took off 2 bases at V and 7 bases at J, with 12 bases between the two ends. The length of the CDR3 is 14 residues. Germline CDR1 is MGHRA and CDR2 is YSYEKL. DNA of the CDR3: TGCGCCAGCAGCCAAATTCCAGGTCCCCAGCCCCAGCATTTT. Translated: CASSQIPGPQPQHF.

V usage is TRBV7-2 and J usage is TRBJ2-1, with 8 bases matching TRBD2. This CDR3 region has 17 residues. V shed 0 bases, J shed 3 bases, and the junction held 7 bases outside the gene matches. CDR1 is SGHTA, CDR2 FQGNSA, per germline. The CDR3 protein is CASSLAGLAGGYNEQFF. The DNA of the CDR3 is TGTGCCAGCAGCTTAGCGGGTCTGGCGGGGGGCTACAATGAGCAGTTCTTC.

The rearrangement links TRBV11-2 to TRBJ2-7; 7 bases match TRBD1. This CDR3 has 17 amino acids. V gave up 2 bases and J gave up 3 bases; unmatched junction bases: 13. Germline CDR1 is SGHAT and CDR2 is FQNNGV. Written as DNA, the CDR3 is TGTGCCAGCAGCTTATTGGGACAGAAATACCTACACTACGAGCAGTACTTC. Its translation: CASSLLGQKYLHYEQYF.

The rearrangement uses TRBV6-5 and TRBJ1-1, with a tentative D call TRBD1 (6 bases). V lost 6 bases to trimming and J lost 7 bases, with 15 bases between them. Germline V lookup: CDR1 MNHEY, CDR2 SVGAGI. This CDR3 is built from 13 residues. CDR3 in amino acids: CASRAGALGEAFF. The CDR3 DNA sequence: TGTGCCAGCAGGGCAGGGGCGCTCGGTGAAGCTTTCTTT.

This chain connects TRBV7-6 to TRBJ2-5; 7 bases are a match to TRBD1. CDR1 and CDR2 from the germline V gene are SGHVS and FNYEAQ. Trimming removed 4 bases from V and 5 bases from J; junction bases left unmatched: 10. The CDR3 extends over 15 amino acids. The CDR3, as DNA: TGTGCCAGCAGCTGGGACAGCACGAGGGATGAGACCCAGTACTTC. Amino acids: CASSWDSTRDETQYF.

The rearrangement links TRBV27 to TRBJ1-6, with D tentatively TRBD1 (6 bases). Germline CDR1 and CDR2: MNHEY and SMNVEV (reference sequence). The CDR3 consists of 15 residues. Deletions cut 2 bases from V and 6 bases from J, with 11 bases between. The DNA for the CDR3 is TGTGCCAGCAGTTTAGGGGGGGGCTTTAATTCACCCCTCCACTTT. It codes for CASSLGGGFNSPLHF.